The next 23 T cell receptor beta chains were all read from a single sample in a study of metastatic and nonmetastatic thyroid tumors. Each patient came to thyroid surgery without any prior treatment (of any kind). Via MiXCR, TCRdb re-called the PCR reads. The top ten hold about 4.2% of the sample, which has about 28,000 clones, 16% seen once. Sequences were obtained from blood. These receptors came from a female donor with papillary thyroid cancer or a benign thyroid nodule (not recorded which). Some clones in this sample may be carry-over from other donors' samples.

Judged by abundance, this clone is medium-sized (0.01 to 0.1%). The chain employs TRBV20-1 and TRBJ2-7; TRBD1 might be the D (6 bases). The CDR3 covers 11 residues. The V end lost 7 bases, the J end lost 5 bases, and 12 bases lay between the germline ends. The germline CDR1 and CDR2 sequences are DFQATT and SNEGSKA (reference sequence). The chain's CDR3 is CSEHRVDEQYF. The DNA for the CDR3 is TGCAGTGAACACAGGGTCGACGAGCAGTACTTC.

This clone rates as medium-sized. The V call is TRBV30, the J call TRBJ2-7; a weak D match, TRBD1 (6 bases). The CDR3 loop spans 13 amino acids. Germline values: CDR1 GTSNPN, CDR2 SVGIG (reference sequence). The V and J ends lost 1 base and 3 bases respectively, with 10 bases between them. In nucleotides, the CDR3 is TGTGCCTGGAGTGATGGCAGGGGCTACGAGCAGTACTTC. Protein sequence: CAWSDGRGYEQYF.

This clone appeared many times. In nucleotides, the CDR3 is TGTGCCAGCAGCCCCGGTTACGAGCAGTACTTC. Its translation: CASSPGYEQYF. V is TRBV3-1 and J is TRBJ2-7; D is ambiguous. The CDR3 spans 11 residues. V was pared by 4 bases and J by 4 bases, with 5 bases between. Germline loops: CDR1 LGHDT, CDR2 YNNKEL (reference sequence).

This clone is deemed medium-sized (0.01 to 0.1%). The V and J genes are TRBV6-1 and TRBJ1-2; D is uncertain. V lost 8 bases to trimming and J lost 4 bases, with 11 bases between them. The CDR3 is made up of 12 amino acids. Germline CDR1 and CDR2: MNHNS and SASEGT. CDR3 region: CASEGRPYGYTF. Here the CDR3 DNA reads TGTGCCAGCGAAGGACGCCCCTATGGCTACACCTTC.

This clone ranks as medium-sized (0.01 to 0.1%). The CDR3 spells CASSSGGAGEQYF. DNA for the CDR3: TGTGCCAGCAGTTCTGGGGGGGCTGGCGAGCAGTACTTC. The chain has TRBV12-3 or TRBV12-4 and TRBJ2-7; a weak D match, TRBD2 (7 bases). The CDR3 covers 13 residues. V was cut by 4 bases and J by 6 bases, with 13 bases left in between.

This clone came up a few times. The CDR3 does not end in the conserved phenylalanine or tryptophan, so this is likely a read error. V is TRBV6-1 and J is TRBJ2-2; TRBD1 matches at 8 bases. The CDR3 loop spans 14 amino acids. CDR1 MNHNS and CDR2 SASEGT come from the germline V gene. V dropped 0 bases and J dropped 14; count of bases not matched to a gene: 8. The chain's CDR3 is CASSEALQGANLFL. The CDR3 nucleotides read TGTGCCAGCAGTGAAGCTCTTCAGGGGGCTAATCTGTTTCTT.

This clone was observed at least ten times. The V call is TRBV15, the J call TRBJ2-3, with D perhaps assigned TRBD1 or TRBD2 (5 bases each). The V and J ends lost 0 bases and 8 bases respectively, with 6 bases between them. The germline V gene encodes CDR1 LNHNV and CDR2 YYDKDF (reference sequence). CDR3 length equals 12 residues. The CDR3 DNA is TGTGCCACCAGCAGAGATGGGGGTACGCAGTATTTT. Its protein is CATSRDGGTQYF.

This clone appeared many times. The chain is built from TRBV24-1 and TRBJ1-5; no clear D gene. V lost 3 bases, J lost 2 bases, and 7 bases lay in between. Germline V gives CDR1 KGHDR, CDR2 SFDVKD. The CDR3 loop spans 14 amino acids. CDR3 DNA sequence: TGTGCCACCAGTGATGAGAGGCGCAATCAGCCCCAGCATTTT. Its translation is CATSDERRNQPQHF.

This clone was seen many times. This chain's CDR3 is CASSEAAGRSGELFF. The CDR3 coding sequence is TGTGCCAGCAGTGAAGCGGCAGGGAGGTCCGGGGAGCTGTTTTTT. The V gene is TRBV6-1, the J gene TRBJ2-2, with TRBD2 as a possible D gene (6 bases). V lost 0 bases and J 6 bases, leaving 11 bases between the germline ends. Germline V gene sequence: CDR1 MNHNS, CDR2 SASEGT. The length of the CDR3 is 15 residues.

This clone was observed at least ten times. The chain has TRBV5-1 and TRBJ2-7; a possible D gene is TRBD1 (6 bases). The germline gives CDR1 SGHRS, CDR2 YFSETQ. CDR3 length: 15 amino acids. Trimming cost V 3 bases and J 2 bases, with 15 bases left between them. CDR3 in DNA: TGCGCCAGCAGCTGGCAGCCACAGGGCGCCTACGAGCAGTACTTC. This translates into CASSWQPQGAYEQYF.

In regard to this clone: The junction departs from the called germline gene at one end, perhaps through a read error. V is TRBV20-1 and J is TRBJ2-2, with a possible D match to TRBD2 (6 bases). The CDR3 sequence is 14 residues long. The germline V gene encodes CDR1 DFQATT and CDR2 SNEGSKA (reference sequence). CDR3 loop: CSARDRRGDGELFF. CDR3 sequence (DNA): TGCAGTGCTAGAGATCGGAGGGGTGACGGGGAGCTGTTCTTT.

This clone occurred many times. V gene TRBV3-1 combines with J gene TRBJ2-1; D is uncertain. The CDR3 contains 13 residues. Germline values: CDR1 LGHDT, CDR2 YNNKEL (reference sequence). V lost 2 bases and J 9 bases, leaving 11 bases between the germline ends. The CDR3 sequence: CASSQSRVAEQFF. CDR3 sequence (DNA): TGTGCCAGCAGCCAAAGCCGGGTGGCTGAGCAGTTCTTC.

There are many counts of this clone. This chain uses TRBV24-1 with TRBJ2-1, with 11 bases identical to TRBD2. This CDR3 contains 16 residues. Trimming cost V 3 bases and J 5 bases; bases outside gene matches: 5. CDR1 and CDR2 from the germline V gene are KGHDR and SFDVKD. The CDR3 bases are TGTGCCACCAGTGATGCGAGACTAGCGGGACACAATGAGCAGTTCTTC. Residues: CATSDARLAGHNEQFF.

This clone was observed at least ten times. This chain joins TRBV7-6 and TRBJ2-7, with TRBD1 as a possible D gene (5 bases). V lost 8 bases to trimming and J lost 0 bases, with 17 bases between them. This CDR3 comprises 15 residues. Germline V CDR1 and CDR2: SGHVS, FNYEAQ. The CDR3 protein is CASREGAQNSYEQYF. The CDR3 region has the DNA TGTGCCAGCCGCGAAGGGGCCCAAAACTCCTACGAGCAGTACTTC.

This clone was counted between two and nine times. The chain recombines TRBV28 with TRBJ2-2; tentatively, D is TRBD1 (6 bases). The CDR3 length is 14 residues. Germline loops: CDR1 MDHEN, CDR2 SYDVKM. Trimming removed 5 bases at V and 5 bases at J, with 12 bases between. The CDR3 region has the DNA TGTGCCAGCAGTCTCCGGGACAAGACCGGGGAGCTGTTTTTT. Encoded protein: CASSLRDKTGELFF.

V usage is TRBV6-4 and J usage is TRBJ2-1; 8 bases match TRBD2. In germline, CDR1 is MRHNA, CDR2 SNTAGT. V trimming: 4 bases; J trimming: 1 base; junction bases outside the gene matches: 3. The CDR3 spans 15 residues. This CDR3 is CASSVGLASYNEQFF. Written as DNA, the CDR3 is TGTGCCAGCAGTGTTGGACTAGCATCCTACAATGAGCAGTTCTTC.

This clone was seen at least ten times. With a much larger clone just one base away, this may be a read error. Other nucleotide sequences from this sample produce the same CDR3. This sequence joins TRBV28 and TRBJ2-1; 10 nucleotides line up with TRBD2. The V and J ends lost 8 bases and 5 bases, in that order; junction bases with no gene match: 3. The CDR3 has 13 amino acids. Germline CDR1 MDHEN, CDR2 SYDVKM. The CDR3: CASRLAGDNEQFF. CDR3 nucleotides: TGTGCCAGCCGTCTAGCGGGAGACAATGAGCAGTTCTTC.

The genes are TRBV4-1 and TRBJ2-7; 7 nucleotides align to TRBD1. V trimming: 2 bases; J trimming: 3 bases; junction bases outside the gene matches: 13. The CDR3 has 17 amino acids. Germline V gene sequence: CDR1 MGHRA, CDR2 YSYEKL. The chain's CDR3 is CASSQPYRGRKNYEQYF. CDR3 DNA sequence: TGCGCCAGCAGCCAACCTTACAGGGGCCGGAAAAACTACGAGCAGTACTTC.

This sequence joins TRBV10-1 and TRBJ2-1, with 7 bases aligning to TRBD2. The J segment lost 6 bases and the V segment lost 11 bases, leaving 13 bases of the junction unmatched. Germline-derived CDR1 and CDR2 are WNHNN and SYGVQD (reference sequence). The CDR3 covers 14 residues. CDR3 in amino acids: CADSESGGGNEQFF. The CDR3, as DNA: TGCGCCGACAGTGAGTCGGGGGGTGGCAATGAGCAGTTCTTC.

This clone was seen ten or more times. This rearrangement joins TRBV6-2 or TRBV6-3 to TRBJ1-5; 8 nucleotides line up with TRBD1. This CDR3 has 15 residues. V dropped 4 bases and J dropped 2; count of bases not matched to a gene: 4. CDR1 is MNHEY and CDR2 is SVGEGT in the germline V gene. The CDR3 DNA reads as TGTGCCAGCAGTTCCCCGGGACAGGGCAATCAGCCCCAGCATTTT. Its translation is CASSSPGQGNQPQHF.

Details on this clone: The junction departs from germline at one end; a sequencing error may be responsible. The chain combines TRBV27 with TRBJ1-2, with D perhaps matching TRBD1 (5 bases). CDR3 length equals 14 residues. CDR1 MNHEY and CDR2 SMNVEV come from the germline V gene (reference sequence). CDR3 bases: TGTGCCAGCGGTTCAGGGTACTCTAACCATGGCTACACCTTC. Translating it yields CASGSGYSNHGYTF.

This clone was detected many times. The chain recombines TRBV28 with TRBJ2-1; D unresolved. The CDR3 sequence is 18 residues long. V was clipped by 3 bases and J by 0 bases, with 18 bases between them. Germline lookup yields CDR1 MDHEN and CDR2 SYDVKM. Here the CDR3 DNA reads TGTGCCAGCAGTTTCGATTTCGGCAGGACCACCTCCTACAATGAGCAGTTCTTC. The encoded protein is CASSFDFGRTTSYNEQFF. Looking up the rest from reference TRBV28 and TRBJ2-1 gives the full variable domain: DVKVTQSSRYLVKRTGEKVFLECVQDMDHENMFWYRQDPGLGLRLIYFSYDVKMKEKGDIPEGYSVSREKKERFSLILESASTNQTSMYLCASSFDFGRTTSYNEQFFGPGTRLTVL.

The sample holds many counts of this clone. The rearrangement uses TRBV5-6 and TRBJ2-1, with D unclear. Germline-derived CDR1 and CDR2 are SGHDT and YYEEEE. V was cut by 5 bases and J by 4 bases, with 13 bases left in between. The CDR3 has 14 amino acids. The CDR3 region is CASSFSLGYNEQFF. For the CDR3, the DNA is TGTGCCAGCAGTTTCTCCCTGGGTTACAATGAGCAGTTCTTC.